The source of this T cell receptor beta chain is a study of post-analysis software for immune sequencing data. In the study overall: The disease courses spanned relapsing-remitting, secondary progressive and progressive-relapsing forms of multiple sclerosis. Study findings and constraints: Roughly five TRBV segments, including TRBV5-6, TRBV5-1 and TRBV20-1, were more frequent in patients than controls.

The CDR3 runs 15 residues. After removal of 7 bases from V and 0 bases from J, the junction contained 8 bases not matched to a gene. Points on this clonotype: The antigen remains undetermined.

Unique molecular identifiers had been added to the TCR beta cDNA libraries. TCRdb reprocessed the PCR reads with MiXCR, giving one entry per CDR3 protein. The sample lists 650,000 to 850,000 distinct CDR3 sequences, roughly half occurring once. Sequenced material: blood. V gene TRBV12-3 or TRBV12-4 combines with J gene TRBJ1-1; 7 nucleotides match TRBD1. This TCR was sampled from a girl aged 5-17 years with multiple sclerosis. The CDR3, as DNA: TGTGCCAGCATCCCGGGACAGATAATGAACACTGAAGCTTTCTTT. Encoded protein: CASIPGQIMNTEAFF.